The entry below gives a single T cell receptor beta chain sequence along with its context. These data belong to a study of shared T cell receptors in the human thymus. Germline trimming cut 6 bases from V and 8 bases from J; bases unmatched to any gene: 8. Germline assignment: CDR1 MDHEN and CDR2 SYDVKM. The CDR3 covers 15 residues. Only in-frame clones appear in the TCRdb table, and some are missing; sequencing was by immunoSEQ multiplex PCR. The table includes approximately 730,000 clones, approximately 85% detected once. The sample was also reused in another study, on human thymus T cells. As that report states: Corrective surgery for congenital heart defects was being performed on the healthy Finnish infants who served as donors. Thymus pieces cut out during corrective heart surgery were the tissue that was used. Thymic and blood repertoires appeared to show biased V and J gene usage. In unrelated individuals, thymic repertoires overlapped highly, according to related research.

Sequencing input: thymocytes. This TCR was recovered from a girl under three years old with a congenital heart defect. The chain carries TRBV28 and TRBJ2-1; 12 bases match TRBD1. In DNA form, the CDR3 reads TGTGCCAGCAGCCCCGGGACAGGGGGCTGGGATGAGCAGTTCTTC. It yields the protein CASSPGTGGWDEQFF.